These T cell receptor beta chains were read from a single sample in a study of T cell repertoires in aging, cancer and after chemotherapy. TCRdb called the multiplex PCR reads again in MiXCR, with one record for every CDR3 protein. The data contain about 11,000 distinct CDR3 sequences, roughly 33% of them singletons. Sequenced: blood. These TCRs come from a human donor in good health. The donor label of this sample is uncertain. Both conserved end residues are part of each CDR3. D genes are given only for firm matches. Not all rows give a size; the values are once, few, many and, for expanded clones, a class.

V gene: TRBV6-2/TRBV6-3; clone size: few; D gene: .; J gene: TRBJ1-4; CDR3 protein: CASSYSTGGMVNEKLFF; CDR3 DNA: TGTGCCAGCAGTTACTCGACAGGAGGCATGGTTAATGAAAAACTGTTTTTT
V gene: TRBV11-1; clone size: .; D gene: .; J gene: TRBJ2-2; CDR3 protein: CASLGETGELFF; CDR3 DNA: TGTGCCAGCCTTGGGGAAACCGGGGAGCTGTTTTTT
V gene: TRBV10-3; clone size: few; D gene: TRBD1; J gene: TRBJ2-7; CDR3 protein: CAISAFLGQGNYEQYF; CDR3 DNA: TGTGCCATCAGTGCTTTCTTAGGACAGGGTAACTACGAGCAGTACTTC
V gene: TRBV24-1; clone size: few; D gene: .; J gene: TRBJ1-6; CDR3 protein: CATMGNSPLHF; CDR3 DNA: TGTGCCACCATGGGTAATTCACCCCTCCACTTT
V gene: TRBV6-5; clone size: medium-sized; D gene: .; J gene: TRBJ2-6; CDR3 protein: CASSILTSGANVLTF; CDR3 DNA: TGTGCCAGCAGTATACTGACCTCTGGGGCCAACGTCCTGACTTTC
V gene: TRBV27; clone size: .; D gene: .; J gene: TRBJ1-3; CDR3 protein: CASSLYVLLRSSGNTIYF; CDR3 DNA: TGTGCCAGCAGTTTATACGTACTTTTACGGAGCTCTGGAAACACCATATATTTT
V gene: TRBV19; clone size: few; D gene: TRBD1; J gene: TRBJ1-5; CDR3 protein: CASSIGAGGGNQPQHF; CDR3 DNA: TGTGCCAGTAGTATAGGAGCAGGGGGTGGCAATCAGCCCCAGCATTTT
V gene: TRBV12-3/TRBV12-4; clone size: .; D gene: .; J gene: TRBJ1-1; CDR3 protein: CASSWWVGTEAFF; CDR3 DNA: TGTGCCAGCAGTTGGTGGGTGGGCACTGAAGCTTTCTTT
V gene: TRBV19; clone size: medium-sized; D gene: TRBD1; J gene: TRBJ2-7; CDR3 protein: CASSKIGTGVEQYF; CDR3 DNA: TGTGCCAGTAGTAAAATAGGGACAGGGGTCGAGCAGTACTTC
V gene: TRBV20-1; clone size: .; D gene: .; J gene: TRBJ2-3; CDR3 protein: CSAIPDPTDTQYF; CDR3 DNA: TGCAGTGCCATTCCGGATCCAACAGATACGCAGTATTTT